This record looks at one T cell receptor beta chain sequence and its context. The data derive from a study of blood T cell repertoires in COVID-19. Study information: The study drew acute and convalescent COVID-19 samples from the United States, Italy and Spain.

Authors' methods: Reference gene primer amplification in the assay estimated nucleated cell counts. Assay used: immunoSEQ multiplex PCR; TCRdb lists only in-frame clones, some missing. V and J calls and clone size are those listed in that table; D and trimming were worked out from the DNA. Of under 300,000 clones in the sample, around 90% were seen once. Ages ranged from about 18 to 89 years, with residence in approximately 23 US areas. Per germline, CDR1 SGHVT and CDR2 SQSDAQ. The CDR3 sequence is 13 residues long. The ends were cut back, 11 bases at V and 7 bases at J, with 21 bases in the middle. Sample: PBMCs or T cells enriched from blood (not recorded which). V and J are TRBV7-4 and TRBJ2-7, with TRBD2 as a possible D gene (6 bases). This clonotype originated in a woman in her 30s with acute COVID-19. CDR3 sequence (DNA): TGTGCCCGAAACGGTAGCGGACCAGGGGAGCAGTACTTC. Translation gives CARNGSGPGEQYF. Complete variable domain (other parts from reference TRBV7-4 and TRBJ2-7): GAGVSQSPRYKVAKRGRDVALRCDSISGHVTLYWYRQTLGQGSEVLTYSQSDAQRDKSGRPSGRFSAERPERSVSTLKIQRTEQGDSAVYLCARNGSGPGEQYFGPGTRLTVT.